This is a list of T cell receptor beta chains from one sample in a study of CD4 T cells in relation to SARS-CoV-2 and coronaviruses. TCRdb keeps only in-frame clones here, not all; method: immunoSEQ multiplex PCR. The sample lists about 59,000 clones, about nine tenths seen once, with under 1.5% in the top ten. Sequenced sample: memory CD4+ T cells from PBMCs. Receptors originate from a human donor in good health. CDR3s include the opening cysteine and the closing phenylalanine or tryptophan. Fields, in order: clone size, V gene, D gene, J gene, CDR3 DNA, CDR3 protein. D genes are given only for firm matches. Expanded clones get a size class; other rows say once, few or many, or leave the size out.

clone size: -
V gene: TRBV5-1
D gene: -
J gene: TRBJ2-2
CDR3 DNA: TGCGCCAGCAGCCCTGGAGCAGGGGCGAACACCGGGGAGCTGTTTTTT
CDR3 protein: CASSPGAGANTGELFF

clone size: -
V gene: TRBV5-1
D gene: TRBD1
J gene: TRBJ1-1
CDR3 DNA: TGCGCCAGCAGCGGCCGGGACAGTGAAGCTTTCTTT
CDR3 protein: CASSGRDSEAFF

clone size: -
V gene: TRBV4-2
D gene: TRBD1
J gene: TRBJ1-5
CDR3 DNA: TGTGCCAGCAGCCAAGCAACCGGGACAGGGAGCAATCAGCCCCAGCATTTT
CDR3 protein: CASSQATGTGSNQPQHF

clone size: -
V gene: TRBV11-2
D gene: TRBD1
J gene: TRBJ1-4
CDR3 DNA: TGTGCCAGCAGCTCACAGGGGGCAAACGAAAAACTGTTTTTT
CDR3 protein: CASSSQGANEKLFF

clone size: -
V gene: TRBV6-5
D gene: TRBD1
J gene: TRBJ1-1
CDR3 DNA: TGTGCCAGCAGTTACGACAGGGGAGGCGGTGAAGCTTTCTTT
CDR3 protein: CASSYDRGGGEAFF

clone size: -
V gene: TRBV7-3
D gene: TRBD2
J gene: TRBJ2-3
CDR3 DNA: TGTGCCAGCAGCACACGAGCGGGACTCACAGATACGCAGTATTTT
CDR3 protein: CASSTRAGLTDTQYF

clone size: -
V gene: TRBV19
D gene: TRBD1
J gene: TRBJ2-7
CDR3 DNA: TGTGCCAGTAAAGGTGGATCTGGACAGGGGGACTACGAGCAGTACTTC
CDR3 protein: CASKGGSGQGDYEQYF

clone size: -
V gene: TRBV2
D gene: TRBD2
J gene: TRBJ2-1
CDR3 DNA: TGTGCCAGCAGTGGCCAGGGACTAGCGGGAATGGAGTTCTTC
CDR3 protein: CASSGQGLAGMEFF

clone size: -
V gene: TRBV6-5
D gene: TRBD2
J gene: TRBJ2-5
CDR3 DNA: TGTGCCAGCAATCTAGCGGGAGAGAGGACCCAGTACTTC
CDR3 protein: CASNLAGERTQYF

clone size: -
V gene: TRBV6-1
D gene: -
J gene: TRBJ1-5
CDR3 DNA: TGTGCCAGCCAAGGGGGGGGAGCTCAGCCCCAGCATTTT
CDR3 protein: CASQGGGAQPQHF

clone size: -
V gene: TRBV7-3
D gene: -
J gene: TRBJ2-1
CDR3 DNA: TGTGCCAGCAGCAAAGACCAGTACAATGAGCAGTTCTTC
CDR3 protein: CASSKDQYNEQFF

clone size: -
V gene: TRBV10-1
D gene: -
J gene: TRBJ1-5
CDR3 DNA: TGCGCCAGAGACCCGAGGTGCGGTCAGAATCAGCCCCAGCATTTT
CDR3 protein: CARDPRCGQNQPQHF

clone size: -
V gene: TRBV18
D gene: TRBD1
J gene: TRBJ1-1
CDR3 DNA: TGTGCCAGCTCGTACAGGACAGGTCTAGAAAATGGTTTCTTT
CDR3 protein: CASSYRTGLENGFF

clone size: medium-sized
V gene: TRBV5-1
D gene: TRBD2
J gene: TRBJ2-5
CDR3 DNA: TGCGCCAGCAGCTTGGTTAGCGGGAAGGAGACCCAGTACTTC
CDR3 protein: CASSLVSGKETQYF

clone size: -
V gene: TRBV19
D gene: -
J gene: TRBJ2-7
CDR3 DNA: TGTGCCAGTAGTAGCGTGGGGAGCTACGAGCAGTACTTC
CDR3 protein: CASSSVGSYEQYF

clone size: -
V gene: TRBV14
D gene: -
J gene: TRBJ2-7
CDR3 DNA: TGTGCCAGCAGCCAAACAGGTTACGAGCAGTACTTC
CDR3 protein: CASSQTGYEQYF

clone size: -
V gene: TRBV5-1
D gene: -
J gene: TRBJ2-5
CDR3 DNA: TGCGCCAGCAGCCAAAGTCCCGGACCAGTTGAGACCCAGTACTTC
CDR3 protein: CASSQSPGPVETQYF

clone size: -
V gene: TRBV9
D gene: TRBD1
J gene: TRBJ2-1
CDR3 DNA: TGTGCCAGCAGCGTGGGGACAGGGGCGAATGAGCAGTTCTTC
CDR3 protein: CASSVGTGANEQFF

clone size: few
V gene: TRBV5-1
D gene: -
J gene: TRBJ1-1
CDR3 DNA: TGCGCCAGCACCGGATACCAGGGGAGGGTCACTGAAGCTTTCTTT
CDR3 protein: CASTGYQGRVTEAFF

clone size: few
V gene: TRBV18
D gene: -
J gene: TRBJ1-2
CDR3 DNA: TGTGCCAGCTCACCAGTGGGCAGGGGATATGGCTACACCTTC
CDR3 protein: CASSPVGRGYGYTF

clone size: few
V gene: TRBV28
D gene: -
J gene: TRBJ1-2
CDR3 DNA: TGTGCCAGCAGTTCCTACAGGGTAGTTGTTAACTATGGCTACACCTTC
CDR3 protein: CASSSYRVVVNYGYTF

clone size: once
V gene: TRBV18
D gene: -
J gene: TRBJ1-2
CDR3 DNA: TGTGCCAGCTCACCCTCCTTAGGCTATGGCTACACCTTC
CDR3 protein: CASSPSLGYGYTF

clone size: -
V gene: TRBV7-8
D gene: -
J gene: TRBJ2-3
CDR3 DNA: TGTGCCAGCAGCTTAGGGGTCAGCACAGATACGCAGTATTTT
CDR3 protein: CASSLGVSTDTQYF

clone size: -
V gene: TRBV19
D gene: TRBD2
J gene: TRBJ2-1
CDR3 DNA: TGTGCCAGTAGTATAGCTGCTAGCGGGAGGGCTAATGAGCAGTTCTTC
CDR3 protein: CASSIAASGRANEQFF

clone size: few
V gene: TRBV7-9
D gene: TRBD1
J gene: TRBJ1-2
CDR3 DNA: TGTGCCAGCAGCTTCTGGGGGACAGGGGTTGACTATGGCTACACCTTC
CDR3 protein: CASSFWGTGVDYGYTF

clone size: -
V gene: TRBV20-1
D gene: -
J gene: TRBJ1-1
CDR3 DNA: TGCAGTACCGGACAGAACACTGAAGCTTTCTTT
CDR3 protein: CSTGQNTEAFF

clone size: -
V gene: TRBV5-1
D gene: TRBD1
J gene: TRBJ2-5
CDR3 DNA: TGCGCCAGCAGTCCCGGACAGGGCAAAGAGACCCAGTACTTC
CDR3 protein: CASSPGQGKETQYF

clone size: -
V gene: TRBV7-9
D gene: -
J gene: TRBJ2-7
CDR3 DNA: TGTGCCAGCAGCTTTACCGGGGGCTCCTACGAGCAGTACTTC
CDR3 protein: CASSFTGGSYEQYF

clone size: -
V gene: TRBV5-6
D gene: -
J gene: TRBJ2-7
CDR3 DNA: TGTGCCAGCAGCTTGGCGGGGTTGAAGCAGTACTTC
CDR3 protein: CASSLAGLKQYF

clone size: -
V gene: TRBV28
D gene: -
J gene: TRBJ2-7
CDR3 DNA: TGTGCCAGCAGTTTCGCCATTCGTCGAGGCGTCGAGCAGTACTTC
CDR3 protein: CASSFAIRRGVEQYF

clone size: -
V gene: TRBV7-9
D gene: -
J gene: TRBJ2-5
CDR3 DNA: TGTGCCAGCAGCTTCACGACTAGGGGACAAGAGACCCAGTACTTC
CDR3 protein: CASSFTTRGQETQYF

clone size: -
V gene: TRBV18
D gene: TRBD1
J gene: TRBJ2-1
CDR3 DNA: TGTGCCAGCTCACCAGGGACAGACTTGGGGAATGAGCAGTTCTTC
CDR3 protein: CASSPGTDLGNEQFF

clone size: -
V gene: TRBV5-6
D gene: -
J gene: TRBJ2-6
CDR3 DNA: TGTGCCAGCAGCTTGGCCAGTGATCCTGGGGCCAACGTCCTGACTTTC
CDR3 protein: CASSLASDPGANVLTF

clone size: -
V gene: TRBV7-9
D gene: -
J gene: TRBJ2-7
CDR3 DNA: TGTGCCAGCAGCTTAGGACAGTACCCATCCTACGAGCAGTACTTC
CDR3 protein: CASSLGQYPSYEQYF

clone size: few
V gene: TRBV4-1
D gene: TRBD1
J gene: TRBJ2-7
CDR3 DNA: TGCGCCAGCAGCCAATCCGACAGGGCCGAGCAGTACTTC
CDR3 protein: CASSQSDRAEQYF

clone size: -
V gene: TRBV7-8
D gene: TRBD1
J gene: TRBJ2-1
CDR3 DNA: TGTGCCAGCAGCCCAACACCGGGACAGGGGTCCTACAATGAGCAGTTCTTC
CDR3 protein: CASSPTPGQGSYNEQFF

clone size: -
V gene: TRBV6-2/TRBV6-3
D gene: -
J gene: TRBJ2-3
CDR3 DNA: TGTGCCAGCAGTGCCCGGGTGGGAGGAGATACGCAGTATTTT
CDR3 protein: CASSARVGGDTQYF

clone size: -
V gene: TRBV3-1/TRBV3-2
D gene: -
J gene: TRBJ2-3
CDR3 DNA: TGTGCCAGCAGCCAAGGCGATACGCAGTATTTT
CDR3 protein: CASSQGDTQYF

clone size: -
V gene: TRBV2
D gene: -
J gene: TRBJ2-5
CDR3 DNA: TGTGCCAGCAAGGCACGGGATTTTCGAGAGACCCAGTACTTC
CDR3 protein: CASKARDFRETQYF

clone size: -
V gene: TRBV6-2/TRBV6-3
D gene: -
J gene: TRBJ1-1
CDR3 DNA: TGTGCCAGCAGCGAGCAGTTCACTGAAGCTTTCTTT
CDR3 protein: CASSEQFTEAFF

clone size: -
V gene: TRBV10-2
D gene: -
J gene: TRBJ2-3
CDR3 DNA: TGCGCCAGCAGTGACCAGGAGGGCGGGCAGTATTTT
CDR3 protein: CASSDQEGGQYF

clone size: -
V gene: TRBV11-2
D gene: TRBD1
J gene: TRBJ2-1
CDR3 DNA: TGTGCCAGCAGCTTATCAACACGGGACAGGGGCAATGAGCAGTTCTTC
CDR3 protein: CASSLSTRDRGNEQFF

clone size: -
V gene: TRBV10-2
D gene: TRBD2
J gene: TRBJ2-7
CDR3 DNA: TGCGCCAGCAGTGAACCCCCGACTAGCGGGAGTTCCTACGAGCAGTACTTC
CDR3 protein: CASSEPPTSGSSYEQYF

clone size: -
V gene: TRBV20-1
D gene: -
J gene: TRBJ2-1
CDR3 DNA: TGCAGTGCTAGTCCTCAGGCTAACAATGAGCAGTTCTTC
CDR3 protein: CSASPQANNEQFF

clone size: -
V gene: TRBV6-5
D gene: -
J gene: TRBJ2-2
CDR3 DNA: TGTGCCAGCATCCGCTGGGGGGCAATCACCGGGGAGCTGTTTTTT
CDR3 protein: CASIRWGAITGELFF

clone size: few
V gene: TRBV7-9
D gene: -
J gene: TRBJ1-2
CDR3 DNA: TGTGCCAGCAGCCCGCAGGGTTTTAGAAATGGCTACACCTTC
CDR3 protein: CASSPQGFRNGYTF

clone size: -
V gene: TRBV7-9
D gene: TRBD1
J gene: TRBJ2-4
CDR3 DNA: TGTGCCAGCAGCACCGGACAGGGGTCCAGGGACATTCAGTACTTC
CDR3 protein: CASSTGQGSRDIQYF

clone size: -
V gene: TRBV27
D gene: TRBD1
J gene: TRBJ2-1
CDR3 DNA: TGTGCCAGCAGACCCGGGACAGGGGCCTACAATGAGCAGTTCTTC
CDR3 protein: CASRPGTGAYNEQFF

clone size: -
V gene: TRBV19
D gene: -
J gene: TRBJ2-3
CDR3 DNA: TGTGCCAGTAGTGGTGGGGGCGGAGATACGCAGTATTTT
CDR3 protein: CASSGGGGDTQYF

clone size: -
V gene: TRBV7-2
D gene: TRBD1
J gene: TRBJ1-3
CDR3 DNA: TGTGCCAGCAGCCCCGGACAGGGTGGGAACACCATATATTTT
CDR3 protein: CASSPGQGGNTIYF

clone size: -
V gene: TRBV29-1
D gene: -
J gene: TRBJ2-3
CDR3 DNA: TGCAGCGTGAAGACGACAGATACGCAGTATTTT
CDR3 protein: CSVKTTDTQYF

clone size: -
V gene: TRBV30
D gene: TRBD1
J gene: TRBJ1-2
CDR3 DNA: TGTGCCTGGAGTCGGACAGGGGAAGAACTTAAGTATGGCTACACCTTC
CDR3 protein: CAWSRTGEELKYGYTF

clone size: -
V gene: TRBV28
D gene: TRBD1
J gene: TRBJ2-1
CDR3 DNA: TGTGCCAGCAGTTCGCCCGGGACAGGGGGCTCTGAGCAGTTCTTC
CDR3 protein: CASSSPGTGGSEQFF

clone size: -
V gene: TRBV18
D gene: -
J gene: TRBJ2-2
CDR3 DNA: TGTGCCAGCTCACCCCCGGGCAGCGGGGAGCTGTTTTTT
CDR3 protein: CASSPPGSGELFF

clone size: -
V gene: TRBV5-4
D gene: -
J gene: TRBJ2-5
CDR3 DNA: TGTGCCAGCAGCTTGGGCTCACAGCAAGAGACCCAGTACTTC
CDR3 protein: CASSLGSQQETQYF